These 15 T cell receptor beta chains share one sample of origin, sequenced in a study of blood T cell repertoires in COVID-19. Some clones are missing from TCRdb's copy, which holds only in-frame ones; the method was immunoSEQ multiplex PCR. The sample lists fewer than 650,000 clones, approximately 91% occurring once. Sequences were obtained from peripheral blood. These receptors were obtained from a woman aged 45-59 years with COVID-19, enrolled during active disease.

The genes are TRBV10-2 and TRBJ2-3, with 9 bases matching TRBD1. Unmatched junction bases numbered 6, after V lost 4 bases and J lost 4 bases. Germline values: CDR1 WSHSY, CDR2 SAAADI. This CDR3 region has 15 residues. The CDR3 sequence: CASSGSDRGPDTQYF. DNA of the CDR3: TGCGCCAGCAGTGGGTCGGACAGGGGCCCAGATACGCAGTATTTT.

For this clone: Other nucleotide sequences in the sample specify the same CDR3. The J gene is TRBJ2-7, the V gene TRBV2, with 7 bases that match TRBD1. Germline V lookup: CDR1 SNHLY, CDR2 FYNNEI. The V and J ends lost 6 bases and 3 bases, in that order; junction bases with no gene match: 2. The CDR3 length is 12 residues. The CDR3 coding sequence is TGTGCCAGCAGCGGGGACAGCTACGAGCAGTACTTC. This translates into CASSGDSYEQYF.

The chain links TRBV24-1 to TRBJ1-4; D ambiguous. The CDR3 length is 15 residues. Trimming cost V 4 bases and J 7 bases, with 15 bases left between them. Looked up from germline, CDR1 is KGHDR and CDR2 is SFDVKD. The CDR3, as DNA: TGTGCCACCAGTGACGCTATTGGAGGTAGTGAAAAACTGTTTTTT. Translation gives CATSDAIGGSEKLFF.

V usage is TRBV3-1 (or the pseudogene TRBV3-2) and J usage is TRBJ2-1; TRBD1 aligns across 7 bases. The germline CDR1 and CDR2 sequences are LGHDT and YNNKEL (reference sequence). The CDR3 length is 16 residues. V dropped 0 bases and J dropped 5; count of bases not matched to a gene: 7. The CDR3 reads CASSQDRTGLNNEQFF. The CDR3 nucleotides read TGTGCCAGCAGCCAAGATAGGACAGGCCTCAACAATGAGCAGTTCTTC.

The chain uses TRBV28 and TRBJ1-5; D is perhaps TRBD1 (6 bases). This CDR3 is 14 amino acids long. The ends were cut back, 7 bases at V and 3 bases at J, with 13 bases in the middle. The germline gives CDR1 MDHEN, CDR2 SYDVKM. As DNA, the CDR3 is TGTGCCAGCACTCTAGGGGGTAACAATCAGCCCCAGCATTTT. This sequence encodes CASTLGGNNQPQHF.

The CDR3 sequence is CASSQVPGGGQFF. The CDR3 DNA follows: TGTGCCAGCAGCCAGGTTCCAGGGGGAGGGCAGTTCTTC. The chain uses TRBV3-1 (or the pseudogene TRBV3-2) and TRBJ2-1, with a weak D call TRBD1 (7 bases). The CDR3 consists of 13 residues. Germline CDR1 and CDR2: LGHDT and YNNKEL (reference sequence). V was shortened by 3 bases and J by 12 bases, with 15 bases between the two germline ends.

V is TRBV6-1 and J is TRBJ1-1; D remains unclear. Trimming removed 0 bases at V and 0 bases at J, with 8 bases between. Per the germline V gene, CDR1 is MNHNS and CDR2 is SASEGT. The CDR3 length is 15 residues. The CDR3 DNA reads TGTGCCAGCAGTGAAGCCCCAGGCATGAACACTGAAGCTTTCTTT. It yields the protein CASSEAPGMNTEAFF.

The V and J genes are TRBV6-5 and TRBJ1-5; 7 bases are a match to TRBD1. The CDR3 is made up of 15 amino acids. Germline trimming cut 6 bases from V and 3 bases from J; bases unmatched to any gene: 8. In germline, CDR1 is MNHEY, CDR2 SVGAGI. The CDR3 nucleotides are TGTGCCAGCAGGACGGCAGGGGGAGCCAATCAGCCCCAGCATTTT. Encoded protein: CASRTAGGANQPQHF.

The chain uses TRBV5-4 and TRBJ1-2, with a possible D match to TRBD1 (6 bases). This CDR3 has 17 residues. Germline-derived CDR1 and CDR2 are SGHNT and YYREEE (reference sequence). The germline V and J ends were trimmed by 0 bases and 2 bases, with 17 bases remaining between them. The CDR3 region has the DNA TGTGCCAGCAGCTTGGGGCGGGGGGCGAGGACCAACTATGGCTACACCTTC. This sequence encodes CASSLGRGARTNYGYTF.

This clone was recorded once. The V and J genes are TRBV30 and TRBJ2-3, with 7 positions matching TRBD1. V was pared by 1 base and J by 4 bases, with 8 bases of the junction left unmatched. CDR3 length equals 15 residues. Germline assignment: CDR1 GTSNPN and CDR2 SVGIG (reference sequence). As DNA, the CDR3 is TGTGCCTGGAGTGGGGGGACAGTGGGGGCAGATACGCAGTATTTT. Its translation: CAWSGGTVGADTQYF.

V is TRBV7-3 and J is TRBJ2-2, with 10 bases fitting TRBD2. Germline loops: CDR1 SGHTA, CDR2 FQGTGA. With V trimmed by 4 bases and J by 4 bases, 3 bases remained unmatched. The CDR3 has 15 residues. CDR3 loop: CASSYSGGLTGELFF. The CDR3 nucleotides are TGTGCCAGCAGCTATAGCGGGGGGCTCACCGGGGAGCTGTTTTTT.

There are a few counts of this clone. V usage is TRBV29-1 and J usage is TRBJ2-2; D remains unclear. The CDR3 runs to 13 residues. Deletions cut 3 bases from V and 6 bases from J, with 11 bases between. In germline, CDR1 is SQVTM, CDR2 ANQGSEA. The chain's CDR3 is CSVEVSSSGELFF. For the CDR3, the DNA is TGCAGCGTTGAGGTTAGCAGTTCCGGGGAGCTGTTTTTT.

The chain employs TRBV2 and TRBJ2-5, with a weak D call TRBD2 (6 bases). V lost 3 bases and J lost 5, with 13 bases in between. This CDR3 spans 14 amino acids. Germline CDR1 is SNHLY and CDR2 is FYNNEI. CDR3 bases: TGTGCCAGCAGTGAGGGAGGCCTCCCGGAGACCCAGTACTTC. Encoded protein: CASSEGGLPETQYF.

This clone has only a few counts. J is TRBJ1-5 and V is TRBV2; 8 bases line up with TRBD1. Trimming at V came to 4 bases and at J to 0 bases, leaving 5 bases not matched to a gene. Germline CDR1 is SNHLY and CDR2 is FYNNEI. The CDR3 has 16 amino acids. CDR3 sequence: CASSGRGLYSNQPQHF. The DNA for the CDR3 is TGTGCCAGCAGTGGCAGGGGGCTTTATAGCAATCAGCCCCAGCATTTT.

V and J are TRBV11-2 and TRBJ2-7, with D unclear. Deletions cut 5 bases from V and 3 bases from J, with 23 bases between. The germline V gene has CDR1 SGHAT and CDR2 FQNNGV. CDR3 length equals 17 residues. The CDR3 nucleotides are TGTGCCAGCAGCCCATCCTACCCGGGTCACCCTAACTACGAGCAGTACTTC. This translates into CASSPSYPGHPNYEQYF.